These 25 T cell receptor beta chains came from one sample sequenced in a study of vaccination effects on CD4 cells after COVID-19. Libraries were prepared by immunoSEQ multiplex PCR; TCRdb keeps only in-frame clonotypes and omits some of them. The sample includes approximately 15,000 clones, around 70% of them seen just once. Their antigen targets remain unknown. Expansion with viral peptide pools was applied to antigen-specific CD4+ T cells by the ViraFEST assay prior to sequencing. The culture ran for roughly ten days before CD4+ T cells were isolated. The person acquired a PCR-confirmed SARS-CoV-2 infection between March and December 2020. Participants got two doses of BNT162b2 or mRNA-1273 vaccine. This specimen consisted of CD4+ T cells from PBMCs cultured with SARS-CoV-2 spike peptides, obtained after COVID-19 vaccination. The receptors stem from a human donor who had a prior SARS-CoV-2 infection.

This clone occurred a few times. Germline is not matched at one junction end, which may reflect a read error. V is TRBV7-2 and J is TRBJ1-4, with 8 bases fitting TRBD1. The CDR3 totals 16 residues. Germline V CDR1 and CDR2: SGHTA, FQGNSA. This chain's CDR3 is CASSLGGGQASEKLFF. CDR3 in DNA: TGTGCCAGCAGTTTAGGGGGGGGACAGGCGAGTGAAAAACTGTTTTTT.

The chain employs TRBV18 and TRBJ2-3; unclear D gene. CDR1 and CDR2 from the germline V gene are KGHSH and LQKENI. This CDR3 contains 16 residues. Trimming shortened V by 0 bases and J by 0 bases, and 10 bases separated the two germline ends. The CDR3 nucleotides read TGTGCCAGCTCACCACCGGTAGGCAGGAGCACAGATACGCAGTATTTT. This codes for CASSPPVGRSTDTQYF.

In this sample, this clone turned up a few times. This chain connects TRBV9 to TRBJ2-3; unclear D gene. Germline CDR1 and CDR2: SGDLS and YYNGEE. The CDR3 extends over 12 amino acids. V gave up 0 bases and J gave up 8 bases, with 7 bases separating them. CDR3 nucleotide sequence: TGTGCCAGCAGCGTAGCTGATGGTACGCAGTATTTT. Protein: CASSVADGTQYF.

The gene calls are TRBV5-1 and TRBJ2-1; 7 positions match TRBD2. Losses at the gene ends were 4 bases for V and 7 bases for J; bases not matched to a gene: 11. Germline-derived CDR1 and CDR2 are SGHRS and YFSETQ. This CDR3 is built from 15 residues. This CDR3 is CASSLERGLRNEQFF. CDR3 coding DNA: TGCGCCAGCAGCCTGGAGCGGGGATTACGGAATGAGCAGTTCTTC.

This clone is judged large (0.1 to 1%). The chain uses TRBV5-4 and TRBJ2-5; 8 nucleotides line up with TRBD1. Germline CDR1 reads SGHNT; CDR2 reads YYREEE (reference sequence). The CDR3 runs to 16 residues. The trim removed 3 bases at V and 8 bases at J, leaving 15 bases unmatched. The CDR3: CASSSQGARRRNTQYF. CDR3 nucleotide sequence: TGTGCCAGCAGCTCTCAGGGGGCGCGGCGTCGGAACACCCAGTACTTC.

A single count supports this clone. The V call is TRBV7-9, the J call TRBJ2-3; possibly TRBD2 for D (6 bases). Trimming removed 2 bases from V and 1 base from J, with 10 bases in between. The CDR3 has 15 amino acids. Germline V gene data show CDR1 as SEHNR and CDR2 as FQNEAQ (reference sequence). The CDR3 region has the DNA TGTGCCAGCAGCTTAAGTGGGAGGCGCACAGATACGCAGTATTTT. Residues: CASSLSGRRTDTQYF.

This clone was seen just once. The V and J genes are TRBV7-2 and TRBJ1-5, with a weak D call TRBD1 (5 bases). The V end lost 0 bases, the J end lost 8 bases, and 14 bases lay between the germline ends. The CDR3 is 15 residues long. In germline, CDR1 is SGHTA, CDR2 FQGNSA. CDR3 sequence (DNA): TGTGCCAGCAGCTTAGCGCGGGCAGGGTCGGAGCCCCAGCATTTT. Its translation: CASSLARAGSEPQHF.

V usage is TRBV19 and J usage is TRBJ2-3; 11 bases are shared with TRBD2. CDR1 is LNHDA and CDR2 is SQIVND in the germline V gene (reference sequence). CDR3 length equals 16 residues. The J segment lost 4 bases and the V segment lost 5 bases, leaving 8 bases of the junction unmatched. The CDR3 is CASSESLAGVSDTQYF. In DNA, the CDR3 is TGTGCCAGTAGTGAATCACTAGCGGGAGTTTCAGATACGCAGTATTTT.

The J gene is TRBJ2-3, the V gene TRBV30, with 7 positions matching TRBD2. Germline V gene data show CDR1 as GTSNPN and CDR2 as SVGIG (reference sequence). The CDR3 is 12 residues long. Germline trimming cut 3 bases from V and 5 bases from J; bases unmatched to any gene: 2. CDR3 nucleotide sequence: TGTGCCTGGAGATGGGGGGGAGATACGCAGTATTTT. Its translation is CAWRWGGDTQYF.

In this sample, this clone is medium-sized. This chain connects TRBV19 to TRBJ2-2; D is ambiguous. The ends were cut back, 9 bases at V and 7 bases at J, with 15 bases in the middle. CDR3 length: 13 amino acids. The germline gives CDR1 LNHDA, CDR2 SQIVND (reference sequence). The CDR3 protein is CASSPTGVGELFF. DNA of the CDR3: TGTGCCAGCTCCCCGACTGGGGTCGGGGAGCTGTTTTTT.

CDR3 residues: CASSDDWSREQFF. In DNA form, the CDR3 reads TGTGCCAGCAGCGACGACTGGTCTCGTGAGCAGTTCTTC. This rearrangement joins TRBV7-2 to TRBJ2-1, with D uncertain. The germline gives CDR1 SGHTA, CDR2 FQGNSA. The V gene lost 5 bases and the J gene lost 9 bases, with 14 bases spanning the gap. The CDR3 length is 13 residues.

This clone was counted a few times. The genes are TRBV2 and TRBJ2-3; the D gene is possibly TRBD1 (6 bases). The CDR3 totals 14 residues. The V and J ends lost 7 bases and 1 base respectively, with 12 bases between them. Germline V CDR1 and CDR2: SNHLY, FYNNEI. This CDR3 is CASNRVKGTDTQYF. The CDR3 DNA is TGTGCCAGCAACAGGGTGAAGGGCACAGATACGCAGTATTTT. The entire variable domain, with the rest obtained from reference TRBV2 and TRBJ2-3, is as follows: EPEVTQTPSHQVTQMGQEVILRCVPISNHLYFYWYRQILGQKVEFLVSFYNNEISEKSEIFDDQFSVERPDGSNFTLKIRSTKLEDSAMYFCASNRVKGTDTQYFGPGTRLTVL.

This sequence joins TRBV5-1 and TRBJ2-1, with 11 bases aligning to TRBD2. This CDR3 has 18 residues. CDR1 is SGHRS, CDR2 YFSETQ, per germline. Unmatched junction bases numbered 5, after V lost 0 bases and J lost 0 bases. For the CDR3, the DNA is TGCGCCAGCAGCTTGGCTAGCGGGGGGTCTAGCTCCTACAATGAGCAGTTCTTC. It specifies CASSLASGGSSSYNEQFF.

This clone is a singleton in its sample. The J gene is TRBJ2-7, the V gene TRBV29-1; tentatively, D is TRBD1 or TRBD2 (5 bases each). This CDR3 has 12 amino acids. V lost 7 bases and J lost 7, with 17 bases in between. Germline CDR1 SQVTM, CDR2 ANQGSEA. DNA of the CDR3: TGCAGCGCCGGTTGGGGACGACGGGAGCAGTACTTC. This codes for CSAGWGRREQYF.

This clone was picked up a small number of times. V is TRBV9 and J is TRBJ2-6; D not certain. Trimming pared 1 base from V and 7 bases from J, leaving 12 bases between. CDR1 and CDR2 from the germline V gene are SGDLS and YYNGEE. The CDR3 length is 15 residues. CDR3 sequence: CASSVTASYANVLTF. CDR3 bases: TGTGCCAGCAGCGTAACGGCTTCTTACGCCAACGTCCTGACTTTC.

Only a few counts were recorded for this clone. The V and J genes are TRBV5-1 and TRBJ2-7; TRBD1 is a possible D gene (7 bases). Between the trimmed V and J ends, which lost 0 bases and 3 bases, there was a span of 13 bases. CDR1 is SGHRS and CDR2 is YFSETQ in the germline V gene. The CDR3 is 15 residues long. CDR3 amino acids: CASSLVAGGNYEQYF. DNA of the CDR3: TGCGCCAGCAGCTTGGTAGCAGGGGGGAACTACGAGCAGTACTTC.

CDR3 in DNA: TGTGCCAGCAGCAAAGTCAGGGGCTATAATTCACCCCTCCACTTT. It translates to CASSKVRGYNSPLHF. This chain uses TRBV21-1 with TRBJ1-6; whether TRBD1, the table's D call, matches the DNA was not checked. TRBV21-1 is flagged as a pseudogene. The CDR3 length is 15 residues.

J is TRBJ1-2 and V is TRBV6-5, with D possibly matching TRBD1 (5 bases). The germline gives CDR1 MNHEY, CDR2 SVGAGI. V lost 5 bases and J 7 bases, leaving 17 bases between the germline ends. The CDR3 covers 14 residues. CDR3 sequence: CASSLILGESGYTF. CDR3 sequence (DNA): TGTGCCAGCAGTCTAATCCTAGGGGAATCTGGCTACACCTTC.

In its sample, this clone was seen once. The chain employs TRBV7-3 and TRBJ2-3; D remains unclear. The CDR3 contains 16 residues. Per germline, CDR1 SGHTA and CDR2 FQGTGA. Trimming left V 0 bases short and J 4 bases short, with 14 bases between. The CDR3 DNA reads TGTGCCAGCAGCTTAACGTCTGCAGGCGTCGCAGATACGCAGTATTTT. This gives the protein CASSLTSAGVADTQYF.

The V gene is TRBV7-2, the J gene TRBJ2-3; D gene ambiguous. The CDR3 totals 13 residues. V shed 0 bases and J shed 5 bases, with 6 bases lying between them. CDR1 SGHTA and CDR2 FQGNSA come from the germline V gene. CDR3 amino acids: CASSLAQKDTQYF. The CDR3 nucleotides read TGTGCCAGCAGCTTAGCTCAAAAAGATACGCAGTATTTT.

CDR3 nucleotide sequence: TGTGCCAGCAGCCAGGGGACTATTTCAGATACGCAGTATTTT. Translating gives CASSQGTISDTQYF. The chain links TRBV5-6 to TRBJ2-3, with D maybe TRBD2 (7 bases). Trimming removed 4 bases at V and 4 bases at J, with 13 bases between. Germline loops: CDR1 SGHDT, CDR2 YYEEEE. The CDR3 contains 14 residues.

The V and J genes are TRBV2 and TRBJ2-2, with 7 bases aligning to TRBD1. V trimming: 4 bases; J trimming: 4 bases; junction bases outside the gene matches: 9. Germline V lookup: CDR1 SNHLY, CDR2 FYNNEI. The CDR3 is 16 residues long. The CDR3 region is CASSGRQGGATGELFF. The CDR3 DNA reads TGTGCCAGCAGTGGACGACAGGGTGGAGCCACCGGGGAGCTGTTTTTT.

In this sample, this clone turned up a few times. The chain links TRBV7-2 to TRBJ2-7; D call uncertain. Trimming pared 0 bases from V and 1 base from J, leaving 7 bases between. Germline V lookup: CDR1 SGHTA, CDR2 FQGNSA. CDR3 length: 14 residues. CDR3 coding DNA: TGTGCCAGCAGCTTAGCGGGAACATCCTACGAGCAGTACTTC. Translation: CASSLAGTSYEQYF.

V is TRBV11-2 and J is TRBJ2-3; D unresolved. Germline values: CDR1 SGHAT, CDR2 FQNNGV. This CDR3 contains 14 residues. Trimming took 3 bases from V and 5 from J, leaving 12 bases between them. The chain's CDR3 is CASSFLGFGDTQYF. CDR3 nucleotides: TGTGCCAGCAGCTTTTTGGGTTTTGGAGATACGCAGTATTTT.

J is TRBJ2-7 and V is TRBV2; D might be TRBD2 (6 bases). The V gene's germline CDR1 is SNHLY and CDR2 FYNNEI. Trimming took off 8 bases at V and 3 bases at J, with 14 bases between the two ends. The CDR3 consists of 13 residues. CDR3 region: CASVGGADYEQYF. The DNA of the CDR3 is TGTGCCAGCGTGGGGGGAGCCGACTACGAGCAGTACTTC.